This T cell receptor (beta chain) was captured by sequencing in a study of blood T cell repertoires in COVID-19. Background on the study: Samples taken during acute and convalescent COVID-19 were collected in the United States, Italy and Spain. T cells, B-cell-depleted T cells, or PBMCs provided the cDNA or gDNA that served as material.

Original handling: Amplification of reference gene primers provided the estimated nucleated cell counts. Profiled with immunoSEQ multiplex PCR; TCRdb holds only in-frame clones, not every one. From that table come the V and J calls and clone size; the DNA was used to work out D and trimming. The table lists under 85,000 clones, approximately 91% of them singletons, with more than 10% in the top ten. Germline trimming cut 6 bases from V and 6 bases from J; bases unmatched to any gene: 5. Germline V gives CDR1 SNHLY, CDR2 FYNNEI. The CDR3 length is 14 residues. The sequence was collected from a man in his 70s with active or convalescent COVID-19. The sequencing sample was made of peripheral blood. The chain couples TRBV2 to TRBJ1-5; 10 nucleotides match TRBD1. The CDR3 loop is CASRRGQGSQPQHF. The CDR3 region has the DNA TGTGCCAGCAGGAGGGGACAGGGGTCTCAGCCCCAGCATTTT. Full variable domain (rest looked up from reference TRBV2 and TRBJ1-5): EPEVTQTPSHQVTQMGQEVILRCVPISNHLYFYWYRQILGQKVEFLVSFYNNEISEKSEIFDDQFSVERPDGSNFTLKIRSTKLEDSAMYFCASRRGQGSQPQHFGDGTRLSIL.